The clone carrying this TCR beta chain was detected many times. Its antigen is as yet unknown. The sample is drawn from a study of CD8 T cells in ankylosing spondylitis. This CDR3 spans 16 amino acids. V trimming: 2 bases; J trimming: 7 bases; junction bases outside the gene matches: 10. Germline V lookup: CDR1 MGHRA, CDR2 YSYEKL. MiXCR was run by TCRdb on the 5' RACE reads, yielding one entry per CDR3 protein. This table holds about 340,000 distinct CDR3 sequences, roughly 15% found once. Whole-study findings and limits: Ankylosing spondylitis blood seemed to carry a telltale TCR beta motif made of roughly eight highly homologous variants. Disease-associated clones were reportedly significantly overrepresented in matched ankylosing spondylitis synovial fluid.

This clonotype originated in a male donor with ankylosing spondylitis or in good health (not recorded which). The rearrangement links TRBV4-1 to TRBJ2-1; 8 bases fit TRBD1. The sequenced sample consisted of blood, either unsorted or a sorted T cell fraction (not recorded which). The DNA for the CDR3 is TGCGCCAGCAGCCAAACGACACAGAACAGGGGGAATGAGCAGTTCTTC. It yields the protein CASSQTTQNRGNEQFF.